A single sample is the source of the 5 T cell receptor beta chains below, sequenced in a study of T cells in Graves' hyperthyroidism and ophthalmopathy. TCR beta CDR3 region amplification was performed from RNA transcripts. The TCR CDR3 was amplified in a first-round RT-PCR using the HTBI primer set. Using its own MiXCR run on the multiplex PCR reads, TCRdb lists one record per CDR3 protein. There are more than 500,000 distinct CDR3 sequences in the sample; about a sixth occur only once, and 3% to 4% lies in the top ten. Sequences were obtained from blood. The receptor source for this set is a woman aged 25 to 39 with Graves' hyperthyroidism.

This clonotype appeared a few times. The V gene is TRBV20-1, the J gene TRBJ2-3; TRBD2 matches at 8 bases. Germline V gene sequence: CDR1 DFQATT, CDR2 SNEGSKA (reference sequence). V was pared by 1 base and J by 7 bases, with 16 bases of the junction left unmatched. The CDR3 loop spans 17 amino acids. CDR3 bases: TGCAGTGCTAGAGTAATCGGGACGGGGGGGGTCAAAAATACGCAGTATTTT. This translates into CSARVIGTGGVKNTQYF.

There are many counts of this clonotype. The chain is built from TRBV7-8 and TRBJ2-7; no reliable D call. This CDR3 is built from 11 residues. Germline assignment: CDR1 SGHVS and CDR2 FQNEAQ. The V and J ends lost 5 bases and 2 bases respectively, with 4 bases between them. DNA for the CDR3: TGTGCCAGCAGCCCCACCTACGAGCAGTACTTC. Amino acid sequence: CASSPTYEQYF.

This clonotype appeared a few times. V is TRBV11-3 and J is TRBJ1-1; D is unclear. CDR1 is SGHNT and CDR2 is YENEEA in the germline V gene. Trimming took 9 bases from V and 1 from J, leaving 21 bases between them. This CDR3 has 16 residues. The CDR3 bases are TGTGCCAGGAGCCCCTGGGATGGGAGTTCGAACACTGAAGCTTTCTTT. Protein product: CARSPWDGSSNTEAFF. The full variable domain, with the rest looked up from reference TRBV11-3 and TRBJ1-1, is EAGVVQSPRYKIIEKKQPVAFWCNPISGHNTLYWYLQNLGQGPELLIRYENEEAVDDSQLPKDRFSAERLKGVDSTLKIQPAELGDSAVYLCARSPWDGSSNTEAFFGQGTRLTVV.

This clonotype was counted only a few times. The CDR3 DNA follows: TGTGCCAGCAGTTTAGAAGCCAGGGACTCACCCCTCCACTTT. Translation: CASSLEARDSPLHF. The chain links TRBV12-3 or TRBV12-4 to TRBJ1-6, with D maybe TRBD1 (5 bases). Deletions cut 1 base from V and 10 bases from J, with 11 bases between. The CDR3 is 14 residues long.

This clonotype was detected many times. The chain joins TRBV6-6 to TRBJ1-2; D not certain. The CDR3 runs 14 residues. V was pared by 2 bases and J by 4 bases, with 11 bases between. The germline V gene encodes CDR1 MNHNY and CDR2 SVGAGI (reference sequence). The CDR3 loop is CASSYGGWGYGYTF. The CDR3, as DNA: TGTGCCAGCAGTTACGGAGGCTGGGGCTATGGCTACACCTTC.